This T cell receptor (beta chain) is from a study of blood T cells in healthy people across ages. Comment on this clonotype: The antigen remains undetermined.

Regarding the study as a whole: Possibly, changes in expanded clonotypes were confounded because donor CMV status was unknown. A strong correlation was seen between TCR beta diversity and naive T cell percentage.

A sample-barcoded 5' primer and a J-beta primer mix were used in a second PCR of about 7 to 11 cycles. All samples gave at least 2.5 million CDR3-containing paired-end reads. TCRdb redid the calling of the 5' RACE reads with MiXCR, one entry per CDR3 protein. The table lists hundreds of thousands of distinct CDR3 sequences, 49% of them singletons. The germline V gene has CDR1 ENHRY and CDR2 SYGVKD. Trimming cost V 8 bases and J 8 bases; bases outside gene matches: 11. This CDR3 spans 16 amino acids. This TCR derives from a woman aged 60-75 years in good health. Sequencing was done on a sample of blood. The chain links TRBV10-3 to TRBJ2-1; the match to TRBD2 covers 14 bases. The CDR3 region has the DNA TGTGCCATCCGACTAGCGGGAGGGCCTAATTTCGATGAGCAGTTCTTC. Translating gives CAIRLAGGPNFDEQFF.